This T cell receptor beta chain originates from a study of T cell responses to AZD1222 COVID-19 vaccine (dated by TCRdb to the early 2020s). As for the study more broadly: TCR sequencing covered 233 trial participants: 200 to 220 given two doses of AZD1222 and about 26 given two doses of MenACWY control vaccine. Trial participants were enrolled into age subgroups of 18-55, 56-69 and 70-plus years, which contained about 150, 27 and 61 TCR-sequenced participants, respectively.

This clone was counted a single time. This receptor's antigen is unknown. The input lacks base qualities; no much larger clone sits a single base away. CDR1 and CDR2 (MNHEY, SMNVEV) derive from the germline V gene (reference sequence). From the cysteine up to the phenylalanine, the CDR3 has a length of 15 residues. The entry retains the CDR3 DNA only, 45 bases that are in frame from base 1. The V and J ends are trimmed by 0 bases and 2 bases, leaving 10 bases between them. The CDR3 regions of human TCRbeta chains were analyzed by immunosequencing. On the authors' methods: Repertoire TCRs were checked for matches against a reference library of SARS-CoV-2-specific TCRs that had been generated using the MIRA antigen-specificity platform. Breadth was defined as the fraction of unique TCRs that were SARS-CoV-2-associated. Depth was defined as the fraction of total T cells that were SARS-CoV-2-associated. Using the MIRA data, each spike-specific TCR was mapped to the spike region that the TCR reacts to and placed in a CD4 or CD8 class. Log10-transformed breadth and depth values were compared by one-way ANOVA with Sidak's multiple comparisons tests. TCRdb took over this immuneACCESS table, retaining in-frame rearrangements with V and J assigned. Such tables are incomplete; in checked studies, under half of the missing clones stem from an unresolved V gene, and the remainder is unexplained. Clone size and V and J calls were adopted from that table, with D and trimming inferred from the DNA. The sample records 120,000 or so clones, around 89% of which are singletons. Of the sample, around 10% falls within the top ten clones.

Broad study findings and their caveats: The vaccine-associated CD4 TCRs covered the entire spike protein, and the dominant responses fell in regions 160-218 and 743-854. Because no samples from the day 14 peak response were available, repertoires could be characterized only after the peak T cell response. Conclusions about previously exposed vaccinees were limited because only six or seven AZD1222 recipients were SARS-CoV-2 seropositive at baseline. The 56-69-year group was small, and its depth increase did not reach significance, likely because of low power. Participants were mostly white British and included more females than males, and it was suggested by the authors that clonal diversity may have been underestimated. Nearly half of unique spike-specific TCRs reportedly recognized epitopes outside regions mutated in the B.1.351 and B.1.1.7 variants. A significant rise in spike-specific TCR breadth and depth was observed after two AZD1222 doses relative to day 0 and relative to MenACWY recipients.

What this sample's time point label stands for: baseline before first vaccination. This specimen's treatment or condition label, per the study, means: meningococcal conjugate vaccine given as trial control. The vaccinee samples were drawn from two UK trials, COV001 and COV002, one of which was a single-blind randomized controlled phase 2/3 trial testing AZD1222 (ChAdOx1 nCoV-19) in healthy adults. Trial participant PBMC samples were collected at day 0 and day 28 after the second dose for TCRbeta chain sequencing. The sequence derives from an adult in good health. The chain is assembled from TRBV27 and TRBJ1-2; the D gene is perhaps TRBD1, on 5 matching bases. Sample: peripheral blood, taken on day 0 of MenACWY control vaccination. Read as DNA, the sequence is TGTGCCAGCAGTTTATCGGGCAGGGCGAACTATGGCTACACCTTC. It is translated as CASSLSGRANYGYTF.